What follows are 19 T cell receptor beta chains derived from one specimen sequenced in a study of blood T cells in healthy people across ages (dated by TCRdb to between 2014 and 2016). The protocol used for the library was 5' RACE. Sequencer: Illumina HiSeq 2500. A second roughly 7 to 11 cycle PCR used a sample-barcoded 5' primer and a J-beta primer mix. The public reads were run again by TCRdb, first through fastp at Q25 and then through MiXCR, and only productive beta chains were kept. Every entry covers one CDR3 protein and lists the most common genes and DNA from its rows. Counted in this sample were 650,000 to 1,000,000 distinct CDR3 sequences; around 36% of them appeared once. The ten largest account for around 13% of the sample. Sequencing used blood. Receptors were obtained from a young man in good health.

This clonotype appeared a few times. The chain uses TRBV4-2 and TRBJ2-2, with 9 bases that match TRBD2. The ends lost 0 bases at V and 4 bases at J; junction bases unmatched: 6. Germline V gene lookup returns CDR1 LGHNA and CDR2 YNFKEQ. The CDR3 is 17 residues long. CDR3 residues: CASSQDWRGGFTGELFF. CDR3 sequence (DNA): TGTGCCAGCAGCCAAGATTGGCGGGGGGGCTTCACCGGGGAGCTGTTTTTT.

CDR3 sequence (DNA): TGTGCCAGCAAGTCGACTAGCGGGGTAAATGAGCAGTACTTC. Protein product: CASKSTSGVNEQYF. The chain couples TRBV7-2 to TRBJ2-4, with TRBD2 matching over 11 bases. Germline assignment: CDR1 SGHTA and CDR2 FQGNSA. V shed 7 bases and J 13 bases; nucleotides not matched to a gene: 12. The CDR3 has 14 amino acids.

This clonotype came up a few times. The J gene is TRBJ2-2, the V gene TRBV20-1, with TRBD2 identical over 7 bases. The CDR3 spans 15 residues. V was clipped by 7 bases and J by 0 bases; unmatched bases: 8. The germline V gene encodes CDR1 DFQATT and CDR2 SNEGSKA (reference sequence). DNA for the CDR3: TGCAGTGGGGGGACGGCGGGGGCGAACACCGGGGAGCTGTTTTTT. Residues: CSGGTAGANTGELFF.

The sample holds many counts of this clonotype. J is TRBJ2-5 and V is TRBV6-2 or TRBV6-3; 8 bases are shared with TRBD2. J gave up 1 base and V 5 bases, and 12 bases lay outside the gene matches. From germline, CDR1 is MNHEY and CDR2 SVGEGT. This CDR3 spans 17 amino acids. The CDR3 DNA sequence: TGTGCCAGCAGTGACGTACTAGCGGCTCTCGCCCAAGAGACCCAGTACTTC. This encodes CASSDVLAALAQETQYF.

This clonotype came up a few times. The chain combines TRBV7-2 with TRBJ2-5, with 7 bases identical to TRBD1. The CDR3 has 15 amino acids. J lost 4 bases, V lost 1 base, and 6 bases had no gene match. Germline loops: CDR1 SGHTA, CDR2 FQGNSA. The chain's CDR3 is CASSLDRGQVETQYF. CDR3 in DNA: TGTGCCAGCAGCTTAGACCGCGGACAGGTAGAGACCCAGTACTTC.

The chain recombines TRBV10-3 with TRBJ2-1, with D maybe TRBD1 (6 bases). The length of the CDR3 is 13 residues. From germline, CDR1 is ENHRY and CDR2 SYGVKD. Trimming took 6 bases from V and 2 from J, leaving 8 bases between them. The CDR3, as DNA: TGTGCCATCAGCGAGGGGGCCTACAATGAGCAGTTCTTC. Translating it yields CAISEGAYNEQFF.

This clonotype was detected ten times or more. The chain couples TRBV12-3 or TRBV12-4 to TRBJ1-6; 9 nucleotides agree with TRBD1. V was clipped by 6 bases and J by 10 bases; unmatched bases: 7. CDR3 length: 14 amino acids. As DNA, the CDR3 is TGTGCCAGCAGCTACCGGGACAGGGACTCACCCCTCCACTTT. Its protein product is CASSYRDRDSPLHF.

The rearrangement uses TRBV24-1 and TRBJ2-4; TRBD2 agrees at 7 bases. V lost 9 bases to trimming and J lost 13 bases; unmatched junction nucleotides: 14. CDR3 length: 13 residues. Germline V lookup: CDR1 KGHDR, CDR2 SFDVKD. CDR3 protein: CATGRGAFNEQYF. In DNA, the CDR3 is TGTGCCACCGGGAGGGGCGCGTTTAATGAGCAGTACTTC.

The V call is TRBV12-3 or TRBV12-4, the J call TRBJ2-5; 12 nucleotides line up with TRBD2. Losses at the gene ends were 6 bases for V and 3 bases for J; bases not matched to a gene: 2. The CDR3 contains 14 residues. In DNA, the CDR3 is TGTGCCAGCAGACTAGCGGGGGGAAAAGAGACCCAGTACTTC. This encodes CASRLAGGKETQYF.

This chain connects TRBV7-2 to TRBJ2-1, with D uncertain. The V end lost 1 base, the J end lost 2 bases, and 12 bases lay between the germline ends. From germline, CDR1 is SGHTA and CDR2 FQGNSA. There are 16 residues in the CDR3. CDR3 bases: TGTGCCAGCAGCTTAGGGGGTGCGGTTCCCTACAATGAGCAGTTCTTC. This gives the protein CASSLGGAVPYNEQFF.

This clonotype was seen only a few times. The J gene is TRBJ2-5, the V gene TRBV10-3; 8 positions match TRBD2. The length of the CDR3 is 15 residues. V trimming: 9 bases; J trimming: 4 bases; junction bases outside the gene matches: 13. CDR1 and CDR2 from the germline V gene are ENHRY and SYGVKD. The CDR3: CAIKSGTRVVETQYF. The CDR3 nucleotides are TGTGCCATAAAATCCGGGACTAGAGTAGTAGAGACCCAGTACTTC.

The chain uses TRBV7-3 and TRBJ1-1; TRBD1 is a possible D gene (6 bases). This CDR3 has 15 residues. Deletions cut 5 bases from V and 4 bases from J, with 17 bases between. Germline CDR1 is SGHTA and CDR2 is FQGTGA. The CDR3 DNA reads as TGTGCCAGCAGCCCCGGGGGCCCCGGGGGCACTGAAGCTTTCTTT. It codes for CASSPGGPGGTEAFF.

The chain combines TRBV4-2 with TRBJ1-2, with 7 bases aligning to TRBD1. Germline CDR1 LGHNA, CDR2 YNFKEQ. The CDR3 contains 16 residues. J lost 7 bases, V lost 0 bases, and 11 bases had no gene match. The CDR3 spells CASSQDSGRGPGGYTF. The CDR3 region has the DNA TGTGCCAGCAGCCAAGATTCGGGAAGGGGGCCTGGTGGCTACACCTTC.

The rearrangement uses TRBV18 and TRBJ1-5; D ambiguous. The CDR3 extends over 17 amino acids. Germline CDR1 is KGHSH and CDR2 is LQKENI. V was pared by 3 bases and J by 5 bases, with 20 bases between. CDR3 sequence: CASSPNTEGRRYQPQHF. The CDR3 DNA sequence: TGTGCCAGCTCACCGAACACCGAAGGGCGGAGATATCAGCCCCAGCATTTT.

This clonotype was counted only a few times. V and J are TRBV25-1 and TRBJ1-1, with a tentative D call TRBD1 (6 bases). CDR3 length equals 14 residues. Trimming took 2 bases from V and 4 from J, leaving 11 bases between them. The germline V gene has CDR1 MGHDK and CDR2 SYGVNS. The CDR3 sequence: CASSEPGALTEAFF. The CDR3 DNA reads as TGTGCCAGCAGTGAACCAGGGGCCCTCACTGAAGCTTTCTTT.

The chain couples TRBV5-1 to TRBJ1-1; 7 positions match TRBD1. The CDR3 contains 14 residues. The V segment lost 3 bases and the J segment 4 bases; nucleotides outside the gene matches: 6. The germline CDR1 and CDR2 sequences are SGHRS and YFSETQ. The CDR3 DNA follows: TGCGCCAGCAGCTCGACGACAGGGAGCACTGAAGCTTTCTTT. It translates to CASSSTTGSTEAFF.

Comment on this clonotype: A much bigger clone sits one base away, suggesting this may be a read error. The CDR3 reads CASSSQGGANEQFF. The CDR3 DNA reads TGCGCCAGCAGCTCTCAGGGGGGGGCCAATGAGCAGTTCTTC. The J gene is TRBJ2-1, the V gene TRBV5-1; tentatively, D is TRBD1 or TRBD2 (7 bases each). Germline V gene lookup returns CDR1 SGHRS and CDR2 YFSETQ. V lost 3 bases and J lost 6, with 13 bases in between. CDR3 length equals 14 residues.

In its sample, this clonotype was seen a few times. The chain employs TRBV4-1 and TRBJ1-4; D unresolved. The germline V and J ends were trimmed by 4 bases and 0 bases, with 18 bases remaining between them. The CDR3 sequence is 18 residues long. CDR1 and CDR2 (germline): MGHRA, YSYEKL. CDR3 in amino acids: CASSLVLEYLTTNEKLFF. The CDR3 nucleotides read TGCGCCAGCAGCCTTGTTTTGGAGTACCTCACAACTAATGAAAAACTGTTTTTT.

As concerns this clonotype: A read error may explain this, as a much larger clone is one base away. The J gene is TRBJ2-3, the V gene TRBV5-1; a possible D gene is TRBD1 (7 bases). Germline lookup yields CDR1 SGHRS and CDR2 YFSETQ. The CDR3 has 14 residues. For the CDR3, the DNA is TGCGACAGCAGCCCAGGGGGGTACACAGATACGCAGTATTTT. The encoded protein is CDSSPGGYTDTQYF. Full variable domain (remainder filled in from reference TRBV5-1 and TRBJ2-3): KAGVTQTPRYLIKTRGQQVTLSCSPISGHRSVSWYQQTPGQGLQFLFEYFSETQRNKGNFPGRFSGRQFSNSRSEMNVSTLELGDSALYLCDSSPGGYTDTQYFGPGTRLTVL.